The entry below describes one TCR beta chain. What it binds is not known. Donors likely had unrecorded immune exposures despite being nominally healthy when sampled. The PCR was carried out with 60 Vbeta primers and 13 Jbeta primers. Assay used: immunoSEQ multiplex PCR; TCRdb lists only in-frame clones, some missing. The sample holds 110,000 or so clones, under 90% seen once. This sample was taken from a study of cytomegalovirus exposure and HLA in healthy donors. The study's findings and limits: Cytomegalovirus-associated TCR beta chains were listed, numbering some 180.

CDR1 is LGHNA, CDR2 YNFKEQ, per germline. Between the trimmed V and J ends, which lost 4 bases and 0 bases, there was a span of 16 bases. This CDR3 contains 16 residues. The receptor was derived from a woman aged 18-29 years in good health and CMV-seronegative. The sequenced sample was PBMCs. The chain couples TRBV4-2 to TRBJ2-7; D possibly corresponds to TRBD2 (5 bases). The CDR3 DNA reads TGTGCCAGCAGCCTCAGCCCGGGGTCGACCTCCTACGAGCAGTACTTC. Translation gives CASSLSPGSTSYEQYF.